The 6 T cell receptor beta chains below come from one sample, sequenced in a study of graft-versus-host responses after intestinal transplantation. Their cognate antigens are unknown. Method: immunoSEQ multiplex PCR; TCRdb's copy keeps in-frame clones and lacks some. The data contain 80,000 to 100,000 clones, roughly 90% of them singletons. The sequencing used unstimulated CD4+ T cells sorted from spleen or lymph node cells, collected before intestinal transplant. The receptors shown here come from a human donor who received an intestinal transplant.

CDR3 protein: CASSPGLNYEQYF. DNA of the CDR3: TGTGCCAGCAGCCCGGGACTCAACTACGAGCAGTACTTC. The chain combines TRBV7-9 with TRBJ2-7, with a weak D call TRBD2 (6 bases). The germline V and J ends were trimmed by 5 bases and 3 bases, with 11 bases remaining between them. This CDR3 comprises 13 residues. The germline V gene has CDR1 SEHNR and CDR2 FQNEAQ (reference sequence). The complete variable domain, with remaining parts taken from reference TRBV7-9 and TRBJ2-7, reads DTGVSQNPRHKITKRGQNVTFRCDPISEHNRLYWYRQTLGQGPEFLTYFQNEAQLEKSRLLSDRFSAERPKGSFSTLEIQRTEQGDSAMYLCASSPGLNYEQYFGPGTRLTVT.

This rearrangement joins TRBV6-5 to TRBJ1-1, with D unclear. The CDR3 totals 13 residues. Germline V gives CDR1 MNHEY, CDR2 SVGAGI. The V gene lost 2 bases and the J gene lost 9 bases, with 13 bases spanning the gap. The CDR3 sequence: CASSYDGEAKAFF. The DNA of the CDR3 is TGTGCCAGCAGTTACGATGGGGAGGCTAAAGCTTTCTTT.

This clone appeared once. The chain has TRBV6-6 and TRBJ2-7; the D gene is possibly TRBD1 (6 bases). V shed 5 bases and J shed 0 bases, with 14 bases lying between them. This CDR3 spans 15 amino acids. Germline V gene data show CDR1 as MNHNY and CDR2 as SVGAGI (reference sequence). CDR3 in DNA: TGTGCCAGCAGTAACCGGGACACCTTCTCCTACGAGCAGTACTTC. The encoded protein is CASSNRDTFSYEQYF.

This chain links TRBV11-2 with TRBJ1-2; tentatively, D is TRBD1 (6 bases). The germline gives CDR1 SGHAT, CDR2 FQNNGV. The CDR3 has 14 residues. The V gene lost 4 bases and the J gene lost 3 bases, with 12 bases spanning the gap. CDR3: CASSYGGADYGYTF. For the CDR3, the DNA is TGTGCCAGCAGCTACGGGGGGGCAGACTATGGCTACACCTTC.

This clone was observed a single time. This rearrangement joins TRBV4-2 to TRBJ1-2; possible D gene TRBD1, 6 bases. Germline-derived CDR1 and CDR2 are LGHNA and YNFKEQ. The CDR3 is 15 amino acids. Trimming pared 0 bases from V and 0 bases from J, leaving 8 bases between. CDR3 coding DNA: TGTGCCAGCAGCCAAGATCAGGGGTCTAACTATGGCTACACCTTC. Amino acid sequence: CASSQDQGSNYGYTF.

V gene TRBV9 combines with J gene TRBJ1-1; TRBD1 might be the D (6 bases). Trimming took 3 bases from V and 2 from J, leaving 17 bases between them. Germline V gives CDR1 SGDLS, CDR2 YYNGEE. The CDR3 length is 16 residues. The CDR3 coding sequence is TGTGCCAGCAGCGGCTCGATACAGGGTCCAAACACTGAAGCTTTCTTT. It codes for CASSGSIQGPNTEAFF.